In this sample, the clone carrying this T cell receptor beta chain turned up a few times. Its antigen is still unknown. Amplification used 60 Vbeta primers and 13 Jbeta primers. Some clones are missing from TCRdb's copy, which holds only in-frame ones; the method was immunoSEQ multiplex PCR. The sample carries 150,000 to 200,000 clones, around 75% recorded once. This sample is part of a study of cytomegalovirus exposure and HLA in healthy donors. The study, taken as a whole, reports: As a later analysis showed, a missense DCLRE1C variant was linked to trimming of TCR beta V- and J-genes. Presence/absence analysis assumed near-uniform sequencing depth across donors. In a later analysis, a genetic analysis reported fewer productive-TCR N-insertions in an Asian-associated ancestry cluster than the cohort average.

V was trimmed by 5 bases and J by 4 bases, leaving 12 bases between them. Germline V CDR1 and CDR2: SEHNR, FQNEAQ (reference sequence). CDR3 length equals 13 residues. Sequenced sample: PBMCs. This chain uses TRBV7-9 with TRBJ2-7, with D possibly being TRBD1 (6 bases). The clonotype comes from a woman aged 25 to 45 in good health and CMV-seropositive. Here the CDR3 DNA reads TGTGCCAGCAGCAAACAGGGCTTTTACGAGCAGTACTTC. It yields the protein CASSKQGFYEQYF.